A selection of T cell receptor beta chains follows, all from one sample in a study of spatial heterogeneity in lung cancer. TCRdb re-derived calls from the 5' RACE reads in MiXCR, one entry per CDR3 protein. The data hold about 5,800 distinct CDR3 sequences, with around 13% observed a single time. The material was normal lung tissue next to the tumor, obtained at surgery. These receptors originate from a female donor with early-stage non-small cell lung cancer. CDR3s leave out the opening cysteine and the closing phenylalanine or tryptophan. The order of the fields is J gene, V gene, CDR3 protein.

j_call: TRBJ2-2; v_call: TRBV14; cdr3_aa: ASSQSLVPGELF
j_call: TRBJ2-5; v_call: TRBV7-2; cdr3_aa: ASSRTGAQETQY
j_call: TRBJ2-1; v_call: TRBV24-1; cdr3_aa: ATSDLGTGEQF
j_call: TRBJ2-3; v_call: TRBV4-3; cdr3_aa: ASSQDPADTQY
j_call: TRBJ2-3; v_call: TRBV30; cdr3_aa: AWSVGSGPRTDTQY
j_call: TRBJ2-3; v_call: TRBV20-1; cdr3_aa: SAVYFDTQY
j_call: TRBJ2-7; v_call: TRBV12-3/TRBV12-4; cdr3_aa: ASSLWPGQRIEQY
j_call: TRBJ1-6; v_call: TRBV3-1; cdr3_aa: ASSQGTANNSPLH
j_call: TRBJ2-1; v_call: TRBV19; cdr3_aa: ASSSKPKLAGQYNEQF
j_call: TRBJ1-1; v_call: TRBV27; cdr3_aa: ASQLEGHTEAF